This T cell receptor (beta chain) comes out of a study of blood T cell repertoires in COVID-19. Per germline, CDR1 MNHEY and CDR2 SVGEGT. CDR3 length: 17 amino acids. The V gene lost 5 bases and the J gene lost 5 bases, with 24 bases spanning the gap. Sequenced by immunoSEQ multiplex PCR; TCRdb stores in-frame clones only, minus some. Of 30,000 to 40,000 clones in the sample, approximately 83% were seen once. Sequences were obtained from peripheral blood. The chain couples TRBV6-2 or TRBV6-3 to TRBJ2-5; perhaps TRBD1 as D (6 bases). The sequence was obtained from an elderly woman with active or convalescent COVID-19. Here the CDR3 reads CASSPGLRGDPWETQYF. For the CDR3, the DNA is TGTGCCAGCAGTCCAGGGCTCAGGGGCGACCCGTGGGAGACCCAGTACTTC.